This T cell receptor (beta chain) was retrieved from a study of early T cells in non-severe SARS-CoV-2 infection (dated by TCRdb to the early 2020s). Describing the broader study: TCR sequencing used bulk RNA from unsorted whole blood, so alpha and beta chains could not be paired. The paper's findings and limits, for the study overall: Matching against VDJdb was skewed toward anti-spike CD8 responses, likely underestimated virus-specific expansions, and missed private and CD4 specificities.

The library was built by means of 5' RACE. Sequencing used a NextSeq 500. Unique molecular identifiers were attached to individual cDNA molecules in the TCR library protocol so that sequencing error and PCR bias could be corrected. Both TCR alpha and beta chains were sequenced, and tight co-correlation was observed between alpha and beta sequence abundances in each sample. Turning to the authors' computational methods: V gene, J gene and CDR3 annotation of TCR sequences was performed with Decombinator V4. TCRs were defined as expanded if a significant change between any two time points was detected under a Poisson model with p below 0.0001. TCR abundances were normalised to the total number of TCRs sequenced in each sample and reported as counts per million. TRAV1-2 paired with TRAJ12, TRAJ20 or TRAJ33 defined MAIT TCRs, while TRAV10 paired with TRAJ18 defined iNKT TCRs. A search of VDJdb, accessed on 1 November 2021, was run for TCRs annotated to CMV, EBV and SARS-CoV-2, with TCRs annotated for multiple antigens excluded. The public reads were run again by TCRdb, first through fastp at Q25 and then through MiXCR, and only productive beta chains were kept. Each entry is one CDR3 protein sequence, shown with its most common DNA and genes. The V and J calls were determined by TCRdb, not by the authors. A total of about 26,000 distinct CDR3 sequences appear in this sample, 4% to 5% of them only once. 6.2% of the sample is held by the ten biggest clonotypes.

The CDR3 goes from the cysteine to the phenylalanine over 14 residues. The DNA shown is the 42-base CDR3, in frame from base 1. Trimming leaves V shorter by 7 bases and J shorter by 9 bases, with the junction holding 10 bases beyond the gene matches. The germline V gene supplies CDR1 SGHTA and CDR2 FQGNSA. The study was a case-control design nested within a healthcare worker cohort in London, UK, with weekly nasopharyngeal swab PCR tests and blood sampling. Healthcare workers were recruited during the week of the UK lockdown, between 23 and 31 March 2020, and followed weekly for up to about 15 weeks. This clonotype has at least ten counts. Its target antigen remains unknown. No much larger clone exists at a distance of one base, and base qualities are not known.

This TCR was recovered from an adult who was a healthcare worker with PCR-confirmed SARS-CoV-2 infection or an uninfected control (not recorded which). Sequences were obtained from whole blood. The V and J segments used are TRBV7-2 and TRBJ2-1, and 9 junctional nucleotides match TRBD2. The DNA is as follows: TGTGCCAGCATACGCGGGAGGGCCGGGATTGAGCAGTTCTTC. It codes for CASIRGRAGIEQFF.